These T cell receptor beta chains were read from a single sample in a study of T-cell memory formation after mild COVID-19. In TCRdb, the 5' RACE reads were re-called with MiXCR into one record per CDR3 protein. Of about 560,000 distinct CDR3 sequences in the sample, roughly a sixth were seen once. What was sequenced was PBMCs or a T cell subset sorted from them (not recorded which). Receptor source: an adult woman who had mild COVID-19 (a few samples of this study predate the infection). Cell type and time point are not known. Each CDR3 is given with its conserved first and last residue. Clone size is stated in some rows and not others, as once, few, many or a class when expanded.

>TRBJ2-1|14|many|TRBV28
CASSFTGGGGEQFF
>TRBJ1-4|15|NA|TRBV7-9
CASSLLTGPNEKLFF
>TRBJ2-1|15|NA|TRBV7-2
CASSLWGGLNNEQFF
>TRBJ2-6|14|NA|TRBV29-1
CSVVGDSGANVLTF
>TRBJ2-2|15|many|TRBV3-1
CASSQRLADTGELFF
>TRBJ2-3|17|few|TRBV25-1
CASSEDRGQGSTDTQYF
>TRBJ2-1|19|few|TRBV7-2
CASSLVFAGGSSSYNEQFF
>TRBJ2-2|14|few|TRBV5-1
CASSFGRRAGELFF
>TRBJ1-5|13|NA|TRBV20-1
CSASTGSNQPQHF
>TRBJ2-7|15|NA|TRBV6-5
CASSWTGANPYEQYF